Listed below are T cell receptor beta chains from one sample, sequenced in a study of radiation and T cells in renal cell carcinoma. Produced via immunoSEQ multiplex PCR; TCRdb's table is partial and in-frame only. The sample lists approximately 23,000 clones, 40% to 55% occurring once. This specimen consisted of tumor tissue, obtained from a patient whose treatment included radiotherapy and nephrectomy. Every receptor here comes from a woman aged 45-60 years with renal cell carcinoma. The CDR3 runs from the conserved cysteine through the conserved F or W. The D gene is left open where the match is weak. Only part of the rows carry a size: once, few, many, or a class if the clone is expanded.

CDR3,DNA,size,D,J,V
CASSLLGGQGETQYF,TGTGCCAGCAGCTTATTAGGTGGACAGGGTGAGACCCAGTACTTC,few,TRBD1,TRBJ2-5,TRBV7-3
CASSVDAAGGPETQYF,TGTGCCAGCAGCGTAGATGCAGCGGGGGGGCCCGAGACCCAGTACTTC,NA,TRBD2,TRBJ2-5,TRBV9
CASSRTGYGETQYF,TGTGCCAGCAGTCGGACAGGGTATGGAGAGACCCAGTACTTC,few,TRBD1,TRBJ2-5,TRBV6-5
CASSESPKNTEAFF,TGTGCCAGCAGTGAATCCCCCAAGAACACTGAAGCTTTCTTT,NA,NA,TRBJ1-1,TRBV25-1
CASSLGVLDEKLFF,TGCGCCAGCAGCTTGGGGGTTTTAGACGAAAAACTGTTTTTT,NA,NA,TRBJ1-4,TRBV5-1
CASSLVGNVNSPLHF,TGTGCCAGCAGCTTAGTGGGAAATGTGAATTCACCCCTCCACTTT,many,NA,TRBJ1-6,TRBV7-8
CAWSPRGDTQYF,TGTGCCTGGAGCCCCAGGGGGGATACGCAGTATTTT,once,TRBD1,TRBJ2-3,TRBV30
CASSHQGIYNEQFF,TGTGCCAGTAGTCACCAGGGCATTTACAATGAGCAGTTCTTC,medium-sized,NA,TRBJ2-1,TRBV19
CASSLERGNNEQFF,TGTGCCAGCAGCTTGGAGCGGGGCAACAATGAGCAGTTCTTC,NA,TRBD2,TRBJ2-1,TRBV5-4
CASSDRDRGYEQYF,TGCGCCAGCAGCGACCGGGACAGGGGGTACGAGCAGTACTTC,NA,TRBD1,TRBJ2-7,TRBV5-1
CASSVDRAGDEQFF,TGTGCCAGCAGCGTGGACAGGGCTGGGGATGAGCAGTTCTTC,few,TRBD1,TRBJ2-1,TRBV7-2
CASSLSGGAGETQYF,TGTGCCAGCAGCCTTAGCGGGGGGGCCGGGGAGACCCAGTACTTC,NA,TRBD2,TRBJ2-5,TRBV5-6
CASSNRSRGISGNTIYF,TGTGCCAGCAGCAACCGATCCAGGGGTATTTCTGGAAACACCATATATTTT,NA,NA,TRBJ1-3,TRBV21-1
CASSQATGRYEQYF,TGTGCCAGCAGCCAAGCGACAGGTCGGTACGAGCAGTACTTC,NA,NA,TRBJ2-7,TRBV4-2
CASSWTAYNEQFF,TGTGCCAGCAGCTGGACTGCCTACAATGAGCAGTTCTTC,NA,NA,TRBJ2-1,TRBV5-5
CASSLGEKDSPLHF,TGTGCCAGCAGTTTGGGTGAAAAGGATTCACCCCTCCACTTT,few,NA,TRBJ1-6,TRBV5-4
CASSTPNSRDRVF,TGTGCCAGCTCTACTCCCAACAGCCGGGACAGGGTTTTT,once,TRBD1,TRBJ1-4,TRBV7-2